The 29 T cell receptor beta chains given below trace back to one sample, sequenced in a study of cytomegalovirus exposure and HLA in healthy donors. Amplification used 60 Vbeta primers and 13 Jbeta primers. TCRdb keeps only in-frame clones here, not all; method: immunoSEQ multiplex PCR. Of around 140,000 clones in the sample, 60% to 85% were seen once. Material for sequencing was PBMCs. The receptor set was obtained from a woman aged 18-29 years in good health and CMV-seronegative.

The chain recombines TRBV2 with TRBJ1-1; D not certain. Per germline, CDR1 SNHLY and CDR2 FYNNEI. The CDR3 runs 12 residues. Trimming removed 6 bases from V and 0 bases from J, with 5 bases in between. CDR3 in DNA: TGTGCCAGCAGCAGGATGAACACTGAAGCTTTCTTT. Its protein is CASSRMNTEAFF.

This clone is a singleton in its sample. The chain couples TRBV4-1 to TRBJ2-3; 8 bases align to TRBD2. After removal of 3 bases from V and 2 bases from J, the junction contained 22 bases not matched to a gene. The CDR3 has 21 amino acids. Germline loops: CDR1 MGHRA, CDR2 YSYEKL. CDR3 loop: CASSHRRASGLLGIITDTQYF. The CDR3 region has the DNA TGCGCCAGCAGCCATCGGAGGGCTAGCGGGCTATTGGGGATAATCACAGATACGCAGTATTTT.

The chain joins TRBV5-4 to TRBJ2-3, with TRBD2 matching over 10 bases. CDR3 length: 20 amino acids. Germline assignment: CDR1 SGHNT and CDR2 YYREEE (reference sequence). V shed 4 bases and J 4 bases; nucleotides not matched to a gene: 21. The CDR3 sequence is CASSGVGLAGDLSGSDTQYF. The CDR3 DNA reads as TGTGCCAGCAGCGGGGTCGGTCTAGCGGGAGATTTGAGTGGTTCAGATACGCAGTATTTT.

The V call is TRBV15, the J call TRBJ1-5; tentative D call: TRBD1 (5 bases). This CDR3 is built from 15 residues. The ends were cut back, 2 bases at V and 2 bases at J, with 10 bases in the middle. Germline V CDR1 and CDR2: LNHNV, YYDKDF (reference sequence). CDR3 loop: CATSRQGTGNQPQHF. The CDR3 nucleotides read TGTGCCACCAGCAGACAGGGAACGGGCAATCAGCCCCAGCATTTT.

The chain couples TRBV9 to TRBJ2-1; 11 nucleotides align to TRBD2. CDR3 size: 17 residues. Germline CDR1 is SGDLS and CDR2 is YYNGEE. Germline trimming cut 1 base from V and 7 bases from J; bases unmatched to any gene: 10. The CDR3 DNA is TGTGCCAGCAGCGTACAACCGGGACTAGCGGTACGGAATGAGCAGTTCTTC. It is translated as CASSVQPGLAVRNEQFF.

This clone has a single count. The chain combines TRBV9 with TRBJ2-1; D gene unclear. V was clipped by 3 bases and J by 0 bases, with 10 bases between them. This CDR3 region has 15 residues. The germline V gene encodes CDR1 SGDLS and CDR2 YYNGEE. In DNA form, the CDR3 reads TGTGCCAGCAGCGCCCCGCTTAGCTCCTACAATGAGCAGTTCTTC. It codes for CASSAPLSSYNEQFF.

V and J are TRBV29-1 and TRBJ2-3; no firm D call. CDR3 length: 13 amino acids. Germline-derived CDR1 and CDR2 are SQVTM and ANQGSEA. Trimming removed 3 bases at V and 5 bases at J, with 12 bases between. CDR3: CSVESGLGDTQYF. Written as DNA, the CDR3 is TGCAGCGTTGAGTCAGGCCTTGGAGATACGCAGTATTTT.

This sequence joins TRBV6-5 and TRBJ2-7; 8 bases fit TRBD1. Germline-derived CDR1 and CDR2 are MNHEY and SVGAGI. The ends lost 4 bases at V and 3 bases at J; junction bases unmatched: 8. This CDR3 comprises 15 residues. The CDR3 spells CASSSLLQGVYEQYF. The CDR3 coding sequence is TGTGCCAGCAGTTCCCTTCTACAGGGGGTCTACGAGCAGTACTTC.

This chain links TRBV19 with TRBJ1-3; the D is unclear. The germline V gene has CDR1 LNHDA and CDR2 SQIVND (reference sequence). Trimming left V 7 bases short and J 0 bases short, with 13 bases between. There are 15 residues in the CDR3. The chain's CDR3 is CASTRLKSSGNTIYF. The CDR3 DNA sequence: TGTGCCAGTACGCGCCTCAAGAGCTCTGGAAACACCATATATTTT.

CDR3 amino acids: CASSLLANSYEQYF. CDR3 in DNA: TGTGCCAGCAGCTTGTTAGCCAATAGCTACGAGCAGTACTTC. This chain links TRBV5-6 with TRBJ2-7; D gene unclear. CDR1 is SGHDT, CDR2 YYEEEE, per germline. Trimming stripped 1 base from V and 3 bases from J, with 11 bases between. The CDR3 length is 14 residues.

The chain recombines TRBV6-6 with TRBJ2-7, with 14 bases that match TRBD2. With 2 bases clipped from V and 9 bases from J, the junction kept 9 bases outside the gene matches. Germline-derived CDR1 and CDR2 are MNHNY and SVGAGI (reference sequence). The length of the CDR3 is 16 residues. CDR3 nucleotides: TGTGCCAGCAGTTACCGAACCGGGACTAGCGGGAGATGGCAGTACTTC. Protein: CASSYRTGTSGRWQYF.

This clone came up a few times. The gene calls are TRBV6-6 and TRBJ1-2; D not certain. V lost 6 bases and J lost 0, with 14 bases in between. The CDR3 sequence is 15 residues long. The germline V gene encodes CDR1 MNHNY and CDR2 SVGAGI (reference sequence). CDR3 coding DNA: TGTGCCAGCAGACCAGGAAGAAGTACTAACTATGGCTACACCTTC. As protein: CASRPGRSTNYGYTF.

The chain couples TRBV6-1 to TRBJ2-7; D gene uncertain. The CDR3 sequence is 14 residues long. The germline V gene has CDR1 MNHNS and CDR2 SASEGT. V was pared by 7 bases and J by 4 bases, with 17 bases between. The CDR3 loop is CASKVTTVPYEQYF. In DNA, the CDR3 is TGTGCCAGCAAGGTCACAACAGTACCTTACGAGCAGTACTTC.

This chain joins TRBV15 and TRBJ1-2, with TRBD1 matching over 7 bases. The germline V gene encodes CDR1 LNHNV and CDR2 YYDKDF (reference sequence). Trimming cost V 3 bases and J 3 bases; bases outside gene matches: 7. This CDR3 contains 15 residues. The CDR3, as DNA: TGTGCCACCAGCAGCTCAGGGGGTGTCGACTATGGCTACACCTTC. As protein: CATSSSGGVDYGYTF.

The CDR3 is CASSEGLFTDTQYF. In DNA form, the CDR3 reads TGTGCCAGCAGTGAGGGGCTTTTCACAGATACGCAGTATTTT. The chain links TRBV2 to TRBJ2-3, with D perhaps TRBD1 (5 bases). CDR1 and CDR2 from the germline V gene are SNHLY and FYNNEI. This CDR3 has 14 amino acids. V was trimmed by 3 bases and J by 2 bases, leaving 9 bases between them.

The chain couples TRBV6-5 to TRBJ2-2; 7 nucleotides agree with TRBD1. V was pared by 4 bases and J by 5 bases, with 7 bases of the junction left unmatched. Germline CDR1 MNHEY, CDR2 SVGAGI. The CDR3 consists of 15 residues. The CDR3 DNA is TGTGCCAGCAGTTCCTGGGACAGAGCGACCGGGGAGCTGTTTTTT. Translated, it gives CASSSWDRATGELFF.

V is TRBV6-1 and J is TRBJ2-1, with 13 bases aligning to TRBD2. The CDR3 loop spans 14 amino acids. Unmatched junction bases numbered 6, after V lost 6 bases and J lost 10 bases. The V gene's germline CDR1 is MNHNS and CDR2 SASEGT. The CDR3 region has the DNA TGTGCCAGCAGAAAAGGACTAGCGGGAGAGGAGCAGTTCTTC. Its protein product is CASRKGLAGEEQFF.

This chain links TRBV5-6 with TRBJ1-2; D unresolved. V shed 2 bases and J shed 5 bases, with 13 bases lying between them. The germline V gene encodes CDR1 SGHDT and CDR2 YYEEEE. The length of the CDR3 is 14 residues. The CDR3 region is CASSLFRFNYGYTF. DNA for the CDR3: TGTGCCAGCAGCTTATTCCGTTTTAATTATGGCTACACCTTC.

The J gene is TRBJ2-7, the V gene TRBV5-1, with D possibly matching TRBD1 (5 bases). V shed 2 bases and J shed 3 bases, with 6 bases lying between them. The CDR3 extends over 12 amino acids. Germline V CDR1 and CDR2: SGHRS, YFSETQ. The CDR3 sequence: CASSFQGYEQYF. CDR3 coding DNA: TGCGCCAGCAGCTTCCAGGGCTACGAGCAGTACTTC.

The chain uses TRBV5-1 and TRBJ2-7; 11 nucleotides align to TRBD1. Germline V gene sequence: CDR1 SGHRS, CDR2 YFSETQ. This CDR3 has 16 residues. V lost 0 bases, J lost 6 bases, and 8 bases stayed unmatched. CDR3 sequence reads: CASSLAAGTGGSEQYF. DNA of the CDR3: TGCGCCAGCAGCTTGGCTGCCGGGACAGGGGGGAGCGAGCAGTACTTC.

This clone was picked up one time. The rearrangement joins TRBV7-2 to TRBJ1-1; no firm D call. V was pared by 3 bases and J by 6 bases, with 8 bases between. The CDR3 has 12 residues. Germline CDR1 SGHTA, CDR2 FQGNSA. CDR3 sequence (DNA): TGTGCCAGCAGCTTCCGCGGAGCTGAAGCTTTCTTT. Its protein product is CASSFRGAEAFF.

The chain employs TRBV7-9 and TRBJ2-1; 7 positions agree with TRBD2. The junction had 5 bases not matched to a gene; V was cut back by 1 base and J by 5 bases. The CDR3 runs to 15 residues. Germline-derived CDR1 and CDR2 are SEHNR and FQNEAQ (reference sequence). CDR3 bases: TGTGCCAGCAGCTTAGGCGCGGGACTACACAATGAGCAGTTCTTC. Amino acid sequence: CASSLGAGLHNEQFF.

J is TRBJ2-7 and V is TRBV11-2, with 12 nucleotides matching TRBD2. The germline gives CDR1 SGHAT, CDR2 FQNNGV. The CDR3 has 15 amino acids. Trimming at V came to 9 bases and at J to 7 bases, leaving 13 bases not matched to a gene. The CDR3, as DNA: TGTGCCAGTGCACTAGCGGGAGGTACCTTGAGGGAGCAGTACTTC. Amino acids: CASALAGGTLREQYF.

The CDR3: CASLVGGGQRGEQFF. The CDR3, as DNA: TGTGCCAGTCTGGTCGGGGGGGGCCAGAGGGGTGAGCAGTTCTTC. The rearrangement links TRBV6-1 to TRBJ2-1; 8 nucleotides line up with TRBD2. V trimming: 9 bases; J trimming: 9 bases; junction bases outside the gene matches: 16. Germline V CDR1 and CDR2: MNHNS, SASEGT. CDR3 length: 15 amino acids.

The gene calls are TRBV25-1 and TRBJ2-1; 14 bases match TRBD2. CDR3 length: 17 residues. Germline-derived CDR1 and CDR2 are MGHDK and SYGVNS. V was clipped by 6 bases and J by 2 bases; unmatched bases: 6. CDR3 nucleotide sequence: TGTGCCAGCAGGGGACTAGCGGGAGAGGGGGCCTACAATGAGCAGTTCTTC. It is translated as CASRGLAGEGAYNEQFF.

The V and J genes are TRBV7-2 and TRBJ2-5; TRBD2 aligns across 12 bases. Germline assignment: CDR1 SGHTA and CDR2 FQGNSA. V dropped 4 bases and J dropped 5; count of bases not matched to a gene: 8. The CDR3 loop spans 16 amino acids. The CDR3 reads CASSWVTSGSGETQYF. Written as DNA, the CDR3 is TGTGCCAGCAGCTGGGTGACTAGCGGGAGCGGGGAGACCCAGTACTTC. Full variable domain (remainder filled in from reference TRBV7-2 and TRBJ2-5): GAGVSQSPSNKVTEKGKDVELRCDPISGHTALYWYRQSLGQGLEFLIYFQGNSAPDKSGLPSDRFSAERTGGSVSTLTIQRTQQEDSAVYLCASSWVTSGSGETQYFGPGTRLLVL.

Only a few counts were recorded for this clone. This rearrangement joins TRBV29-1 to TRBJ2-7, with 14 bases fitting TRBD2. Germline lookup yields CDR1 SQVTM and CDR2 ANQGSEA. The CDR3 totals 15 residues. Losses at the gene ends were 4 bases for V and 0 bases for J; bases not matched to a gene: 2. The CDR3 DNA reads as TGCAGCGTTGGTGGGACTAGCGGGAGCTCCTACGAGCAGTACTTC. Residues: CSVGGTSGSSYEQYF.

The V gene is TRBV7-9, the J gene TRBJ2-7; TRBD1 matches 8 bases. CDR3 length equals 16 residues. Looked up from germline, CDR1 is SEHNR and CDR2 is FQNEAQ (reference sequence). Unmatched junction bases numbered 9, after V lost 5 bases and J lost 0 bases. This CDR3 reads CASSPGQGPSSYEQYF. CDR3 in DNA: TGTGCCAGCAGCCCAGGACAGGGCCCCAGCTCCTACGAGCAGTACTTC.

V and J are TRBV30 and TRBJ1-3; possible D gene TRBD1, 6 bases. V lost 2 bases and J 4 bases, leaving 18 bases between the germline ends. The V gene's germline CDR1 is GTSNPN and CDR2 SVGIG (reference sequence). CDR3 size: 16 residues. For the CDR3, the DNA is TGTGCCTGGAGTAAGCGGAAGGGGGTTGGGGGAAACACCATATATTTT. Its protein product is CAWSKRKGVGGNTIYF.